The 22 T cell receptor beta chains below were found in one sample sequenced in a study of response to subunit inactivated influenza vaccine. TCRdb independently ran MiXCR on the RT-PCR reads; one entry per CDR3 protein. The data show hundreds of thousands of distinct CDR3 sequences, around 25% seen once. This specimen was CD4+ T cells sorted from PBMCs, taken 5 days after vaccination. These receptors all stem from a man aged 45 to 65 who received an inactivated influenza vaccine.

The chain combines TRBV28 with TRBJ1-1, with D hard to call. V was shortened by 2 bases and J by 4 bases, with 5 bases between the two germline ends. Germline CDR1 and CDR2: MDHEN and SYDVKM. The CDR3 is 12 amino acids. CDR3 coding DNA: TGTGCCAGCAGTTTAAAACTCACTGAAGCTTTCTTT. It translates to CASSLKLTEAFF.

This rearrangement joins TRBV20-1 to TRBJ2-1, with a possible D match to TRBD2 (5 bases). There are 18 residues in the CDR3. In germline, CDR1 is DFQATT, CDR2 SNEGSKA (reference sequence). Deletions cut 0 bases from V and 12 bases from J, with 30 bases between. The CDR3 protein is CSARDPPGPHPLVFGQFF. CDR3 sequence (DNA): TGCAGTGCTAGAGATCCCCCAGGCCCCCACCCACTAGTCTTCGGGCAGTTCTTC.

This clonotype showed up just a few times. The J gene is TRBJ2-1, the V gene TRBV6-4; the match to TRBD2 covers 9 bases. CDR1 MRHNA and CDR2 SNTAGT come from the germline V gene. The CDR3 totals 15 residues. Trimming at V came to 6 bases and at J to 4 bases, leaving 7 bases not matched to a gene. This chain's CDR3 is CASSVSGGRYNEQFF. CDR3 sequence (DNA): TGTGCCAGCAGCGTAAGCGGGGGGAGATACAATGAGCAGTTCTTC.

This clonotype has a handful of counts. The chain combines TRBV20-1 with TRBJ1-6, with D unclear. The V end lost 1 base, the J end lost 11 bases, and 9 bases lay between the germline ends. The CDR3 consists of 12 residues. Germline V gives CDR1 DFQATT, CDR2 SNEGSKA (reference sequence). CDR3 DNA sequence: TGCAGTGCTAGAGGATCCAGGCCACCCCTCCACTTT. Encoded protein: CSARGSRPPLHF.

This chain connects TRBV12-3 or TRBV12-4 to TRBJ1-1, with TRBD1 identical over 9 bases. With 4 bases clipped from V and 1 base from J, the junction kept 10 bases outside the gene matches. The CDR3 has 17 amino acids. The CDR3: CASSSMPGQGKNTEAFF. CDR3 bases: TGTGCCAGCAGTTCCATGCCGGGACAGGGTAAGAACACTGAAGCTTTCTTT.

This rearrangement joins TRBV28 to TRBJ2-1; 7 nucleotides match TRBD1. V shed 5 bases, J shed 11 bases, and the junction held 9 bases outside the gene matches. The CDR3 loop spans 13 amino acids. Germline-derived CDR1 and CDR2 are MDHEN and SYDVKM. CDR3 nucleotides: TGTGCCAGCAGTCAAGACAGGGCATGGAAGCAGTTCTTC. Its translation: CASSQDRAWKQFF.

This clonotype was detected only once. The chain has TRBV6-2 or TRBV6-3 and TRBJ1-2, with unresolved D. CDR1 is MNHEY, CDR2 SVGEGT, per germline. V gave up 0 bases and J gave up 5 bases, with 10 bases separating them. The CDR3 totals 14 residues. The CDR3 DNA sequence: TGTGCCAGCAGTTACTCGGTCAGTTCTTATGGCTACACCTTC. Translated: CASSYSVSSYGYTF.

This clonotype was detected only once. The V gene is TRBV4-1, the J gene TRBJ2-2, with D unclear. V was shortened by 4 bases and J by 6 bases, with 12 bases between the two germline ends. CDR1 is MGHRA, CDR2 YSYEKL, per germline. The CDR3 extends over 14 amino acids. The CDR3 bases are TGCGCCAGCAGCCCTTTTCAGGCGCCCGGGGAGCTGTTTTTT. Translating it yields CASSPFQAPGELFF.

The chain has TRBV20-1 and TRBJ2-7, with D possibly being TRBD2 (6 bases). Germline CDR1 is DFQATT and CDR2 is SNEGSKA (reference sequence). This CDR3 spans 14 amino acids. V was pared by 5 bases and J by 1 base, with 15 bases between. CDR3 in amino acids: CSAQKAGESYEQYF. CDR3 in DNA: TGCAGTGCTCAAAAAGCGGGTGAATCCTACGAGCAGTACTTC.

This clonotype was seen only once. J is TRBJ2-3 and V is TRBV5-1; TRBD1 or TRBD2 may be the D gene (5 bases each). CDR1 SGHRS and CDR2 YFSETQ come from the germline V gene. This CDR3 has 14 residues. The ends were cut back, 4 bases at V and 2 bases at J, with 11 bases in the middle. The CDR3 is CASSGGSYTDTQYF. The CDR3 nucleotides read TGCGCCAGCAGCGGGGGATCTTACACAGATACGCAGTATTTT.

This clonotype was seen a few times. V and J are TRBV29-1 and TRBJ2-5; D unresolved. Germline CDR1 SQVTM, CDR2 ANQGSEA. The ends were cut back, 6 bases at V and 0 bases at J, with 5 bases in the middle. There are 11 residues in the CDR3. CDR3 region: CSVAHQETQYF. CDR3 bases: TGCAGCGTCGCACACCAAGAGACCCAGTACTTC. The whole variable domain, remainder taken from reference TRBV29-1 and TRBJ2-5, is SAVISQKPSRDICQRGTSLTIQCQVDSQVTMMFWYRQQPGQSLTLIATANQGSEATYESGFVIDKFPISRPNLTFSTLTVSNMSPEDSSIYLCSVAHQETQYFGPGTRLLVL.

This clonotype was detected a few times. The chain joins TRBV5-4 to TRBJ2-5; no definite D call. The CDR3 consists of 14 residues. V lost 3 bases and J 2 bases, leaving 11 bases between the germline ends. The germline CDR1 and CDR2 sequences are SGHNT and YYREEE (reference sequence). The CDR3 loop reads CASSYGRRQETQYF. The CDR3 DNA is TGTGCCAGCAGCTATGGCAGACGTCAAGAGACCCAGTACTTC.

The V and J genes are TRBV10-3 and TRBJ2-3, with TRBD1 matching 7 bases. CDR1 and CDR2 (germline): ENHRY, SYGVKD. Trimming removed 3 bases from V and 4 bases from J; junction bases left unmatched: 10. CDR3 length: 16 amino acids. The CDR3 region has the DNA TGTGCCATCAGTGACGTGTCAAAGGGACAGTCAGATACGCAGTATTTT. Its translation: CAISDVSKGQSDTQYF.

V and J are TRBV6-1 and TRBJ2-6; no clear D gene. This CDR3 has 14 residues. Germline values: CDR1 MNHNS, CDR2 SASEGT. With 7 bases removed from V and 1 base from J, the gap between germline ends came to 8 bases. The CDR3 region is CASTPASGANVLTF. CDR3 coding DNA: TGTGCCAGCACCCCAGCATCTGGGGCCAACGTCCTGACTTTC.

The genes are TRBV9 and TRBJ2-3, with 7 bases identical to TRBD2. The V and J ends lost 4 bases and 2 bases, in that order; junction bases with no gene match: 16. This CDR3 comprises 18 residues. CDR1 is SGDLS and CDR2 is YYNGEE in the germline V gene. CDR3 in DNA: TGTGCCAGCAGCCCAAGAAAGGCGGGGGTTTATTCCACAGATACGCAGTATTTT. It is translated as CASSPRKAGVYSTDTQYF.

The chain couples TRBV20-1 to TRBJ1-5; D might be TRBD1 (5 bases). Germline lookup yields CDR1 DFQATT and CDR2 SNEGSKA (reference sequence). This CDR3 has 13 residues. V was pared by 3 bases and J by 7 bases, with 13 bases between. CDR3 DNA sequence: TGCAGTGCTAGTAAGGGGTGGGCCCAGCCCCAGCATTTT. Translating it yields CSASKGWAQPQHF.

CDR3 sequence reads: CASRIEGSYEQYF. The CDR3 coding sequence is TGTGCCAGCAGGATCGAGGGGTCCTACGAGCAGTACTTC. The chain joins TRBV12-3 or TRBV12-4 to TRBJ2-7; D is possibly TRBD1 or TRBD2 (5 bases each). CDR3 length: 13 amino acids. V was shortened by 6 bases and J by 1 base, with 10 bases between the two germline ends.

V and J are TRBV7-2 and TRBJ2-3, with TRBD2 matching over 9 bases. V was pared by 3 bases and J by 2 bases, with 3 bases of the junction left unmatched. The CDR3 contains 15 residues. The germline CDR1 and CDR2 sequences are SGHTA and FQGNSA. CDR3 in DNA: TGTGCCAGCAGCTTTCAGCGGGGGGCCACAGATACGCAGTATTTT. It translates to CASSFQRGATDTQYF.

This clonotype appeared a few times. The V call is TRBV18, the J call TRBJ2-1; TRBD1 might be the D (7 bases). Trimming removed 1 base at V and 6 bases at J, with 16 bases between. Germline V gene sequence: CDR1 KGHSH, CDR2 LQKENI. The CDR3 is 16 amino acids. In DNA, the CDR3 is TGTGCCAGCTCACCACGCGGGACAGACAGTACCAATGAGCAGTTCTTC. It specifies CASSPRGTDSTNEQFF.

The CDR3, as DNA: TGTGCCAGCAGCTTAGTCTTCGGCCCGGGGGGTGACAATGAGCAGTTCTTC. Translated: CASSLVFGPGGDNEQFF. The rearrangement joins TRBV11-3 to TRBJ2-1; 7 nucleotides align to TRBD2. In germline, CDR1 is SGHNT, CDR2 YENEEA. The CDR3 has 17 residues. Trimming cost V 1 base and J 5 bases; bases outside gene matches: 11.

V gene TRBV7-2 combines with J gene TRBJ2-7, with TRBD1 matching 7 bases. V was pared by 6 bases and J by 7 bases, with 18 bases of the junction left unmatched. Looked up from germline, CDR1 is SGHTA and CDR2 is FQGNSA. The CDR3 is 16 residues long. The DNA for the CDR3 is TGTGCCAGCAGATACACCGGGACAGTGAACTATGGGGAGCAGTACTTC. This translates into CASRYTGTVNYGEQYF.

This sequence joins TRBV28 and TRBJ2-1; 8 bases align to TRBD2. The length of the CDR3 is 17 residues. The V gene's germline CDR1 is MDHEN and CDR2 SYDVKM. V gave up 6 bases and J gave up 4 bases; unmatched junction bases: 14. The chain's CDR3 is CASRPGTRGLYYNEQFF. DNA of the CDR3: TGTGCCAGCAGACCCGGGACTAGAGGTTTATATTACAATGAGCAGTTCTTC.